A few counts support the clone carrying this T cell receptor (beta chain). The data were taken from a study of blood T cell repertoires in COVID-19. Background on the study: Acute and convalescent COVID-19 samples came from the United States, Italy and Spain. PBMCs, B-cell-depleted T cells, or T cells were the source of the cDNA or gDNA that made up the material.

This CDR3 spans 14 amino acids. The germline V gene encodes CDR1 SGHAT and CDR2 FQNNGV. Trimming left V 4 bases short and J 5 bases short, with 14 bases between. Source study methods: Reference gene primers were amplified, and this amplification served to estimate nucleated cell counts. Generated by immunoSEQ multiplex PCR, the TCRdb table keeps only in-frame clones and is missing some. V, J and clone size are taken as reported in that table, and D and trimming were inferred from the DNA itself. The repertoire holds roughly 220,000 clones, with roughly 79% as singletons. The V gene is TRBV11-2, the J gene TRBJ1-1; D is possibly TRBD1 (6 bases). The sequenced sample consisted of peripheral blood. This receptor was taken from a woman older than 75 with COVID-19, enrolled during active disease. The CDR3 loop is CASSYGGGRTEAFF. CDR3 coding DNA: TGTGCCAGCAGCTATGGGGGGGGCAGAACTGAAGCTTTCTTT.